Listed below are T cell receptor beta chains from one sample, sequenced in a study of blood T cell repertoires in COVID-19. The assay was immunoSEQ multiplex PCR, and TCRdb's table has in-frame clones only and misses some. The profile covers more than 250,000 clones, with about 87% appearing a single time and more than 1% taken by the ten largest. The material sequenced was PBMCs or T cells enriched from blood (not recorded which). These receptors all stem from a woman between 40 and 50 years old with acute COVID-19. Both conserved end residues are trimmed from each CDR3. A D gene is named only where the DNA matches it firmly.

cdr3_length	v_call	j_call	d_call	cdr3_aa
17	TRBV5-1	TRBJ2-1	TRBD1	ASSIQGGAVISSYNEQF
11	TRBV11-3	TRBJ2-1	-	ASSSGGVREQF
14	TRBV9	TRBJ2-5	TRBD2	ASDRDGPSGGGTQY
11	TRBV7-3	TRBJ2-2	-	ASSPSNTGELF
14	TRBV20-1	TRBJ1-5	-	SASIRQNWGNQPQH
11	TRBV11-3	TRBJ1-6	-	ASSQGLNSPLH
10	TRBV6-1	TRBJ1-5	-	ASSEIKQPQH
13	TRBV9	TRBJ2-2	TRBD1	ASSRTGANTGELF
13	TRBV27	TRBJ1-2	-	ASSLAGGNNYGYT
10	TRBV27	TRBJ2-1	-	ASSRGGGEQF
13	TRBV6-5	TRBJ1-1	TRBD1	ASSSDDRGNTEAF
13	TRBV4-1	TRBJ1-4	-	ASSQVAGNNEKLF
12	TRBV6-5	TRBJ1-4	-	ASSNMGVGEKLF
13	TRBV4-1	TRBJ2-1	TRBD2	ASSQDTSGYNEQF
14	TRBV9	TRBJ2-1	TRBD2	ASTNGLDGAYNEQF
15	TRBV11-3	TRBJ2-1	TRBD2	ASSLAPTSGSNNEQF
13	TRBV5-4	TRBJ1-1	TRBD1	ASSGPGQGNTEAF
12	TRBV11-2	TRBJ1-1	-	ASSSDSWNTEAF
12	TRBV9	TRBJ1-1	TRBD1	ASNIGTGGTEAF